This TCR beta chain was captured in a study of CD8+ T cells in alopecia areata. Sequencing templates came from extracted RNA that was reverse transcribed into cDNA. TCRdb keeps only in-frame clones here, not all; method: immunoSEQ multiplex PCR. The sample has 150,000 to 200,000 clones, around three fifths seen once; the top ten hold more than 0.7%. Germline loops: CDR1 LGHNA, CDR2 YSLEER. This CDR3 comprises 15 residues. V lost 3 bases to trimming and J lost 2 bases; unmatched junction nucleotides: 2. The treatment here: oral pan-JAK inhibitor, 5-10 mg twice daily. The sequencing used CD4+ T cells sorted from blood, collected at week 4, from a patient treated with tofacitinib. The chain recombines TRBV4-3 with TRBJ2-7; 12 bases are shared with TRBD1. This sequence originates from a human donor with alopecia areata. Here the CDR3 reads CASSQGQGAPYEQYF. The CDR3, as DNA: TGCGCCAGCAGCCAGGGACAGGGGGCCCCCTACGAGCAGTACTTC.